This T cell receptor (beta chain) was captured by sequencing in a study of cytomegalovirus exposure and HLA in healthy donors. At the level of the study: Assignment to the Caucasian-associated ancestry cluster applied to around 76% of the approximately 360 genotyped donors.

A multiplex PCR was run with 60 Vbeta primers and 13 Jbeta primers. Clones were sequenced by immunoSEQ multiplex PCR, and TCRdb holds only the in-frame ones, with some missing. This table has under 200,000 clones, roughly 78% appearing once. Germline-derived CDR1 and CDR2 are SNHLY and FYNNEI. With 6 bases removed from V and 7 bases from J, the gap between germline ends came to 16 bases. This CDR3 spans 14 amino acids. This chain links TRBV2 with TRBJ2-1; tentatively, D is TRBD1 (5 bases). Sample: PBMCs. This clonotype originated in a woman between 45 and 65 years old in good health and CMV-seropositive. The CDR3 DNA sequence: TGTGCCAGCAGCCGCCTCTGGGGCTCAAATGAGCAGTTCTTC. Its protein is CASSRLWGSNEQFF.